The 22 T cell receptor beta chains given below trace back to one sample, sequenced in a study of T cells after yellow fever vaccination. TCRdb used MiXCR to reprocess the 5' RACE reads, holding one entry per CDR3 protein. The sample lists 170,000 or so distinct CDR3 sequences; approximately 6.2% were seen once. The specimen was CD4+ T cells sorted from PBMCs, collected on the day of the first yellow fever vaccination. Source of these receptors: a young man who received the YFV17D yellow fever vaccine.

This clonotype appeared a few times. The CDR3 loop reads CASSPGLDYGYTF. CDR3 sequence (DNA): TGTGCCAGCAGCCCCGGTCTAGACTATGGCTACACCTTC. This chain links TRBV7-3 with TRBJ1-2; D is unclear. The germline V gene encodes CDR1 SGHTA and CDR2 FQGTGA. The CDR3 is made up of 13 amino acids. The V end lost 5 bases, the J end lost 3 bases, and 10 bases lay between the germline ends.

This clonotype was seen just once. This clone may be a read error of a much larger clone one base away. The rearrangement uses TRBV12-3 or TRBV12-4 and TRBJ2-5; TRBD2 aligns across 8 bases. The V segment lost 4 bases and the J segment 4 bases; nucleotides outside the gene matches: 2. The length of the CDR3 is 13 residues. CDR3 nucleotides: TGTGCCAGCAGTTATGGGACTAGAGAGACCCAGTACTTC. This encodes CASSYGTRETQYF.

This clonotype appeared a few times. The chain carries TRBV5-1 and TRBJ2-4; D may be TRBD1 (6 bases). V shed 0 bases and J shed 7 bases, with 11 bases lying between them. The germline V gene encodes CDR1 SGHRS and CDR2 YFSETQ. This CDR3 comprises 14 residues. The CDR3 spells CASSLAPGANIQYF. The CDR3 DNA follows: TGCGCCAGCAGCTTGGCCCCAGGGGCCAACATTCAGTACTTC.

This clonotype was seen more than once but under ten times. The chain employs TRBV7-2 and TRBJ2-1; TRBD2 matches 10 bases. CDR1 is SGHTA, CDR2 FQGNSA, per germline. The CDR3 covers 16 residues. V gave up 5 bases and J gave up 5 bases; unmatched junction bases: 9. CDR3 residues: CASSPEQRGGHNEQFF. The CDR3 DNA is TGTGCCAGCAGCCCAGAGCAGCGGGGGGGCCACAATGAGCAGTTCTTC. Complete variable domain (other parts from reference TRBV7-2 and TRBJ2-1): GAGVSQSPSNKVTEKGKDVELRCDPISGHTALYWYRQSLGQGLEFLIYFQGNSAPDKSGLPSDRFSAERTGGSVSTLTIQRTQQEDSAVYLCASSPEQRGGHNEQFFGPGTRLTVL.

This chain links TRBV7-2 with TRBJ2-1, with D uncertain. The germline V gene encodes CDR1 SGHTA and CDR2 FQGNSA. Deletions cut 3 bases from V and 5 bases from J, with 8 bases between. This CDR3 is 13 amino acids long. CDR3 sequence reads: CASSFRAHNEQFF. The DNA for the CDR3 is TGTGCCAGCAGCTTCCGGGCACACAATGAGCAGTTCTTC.

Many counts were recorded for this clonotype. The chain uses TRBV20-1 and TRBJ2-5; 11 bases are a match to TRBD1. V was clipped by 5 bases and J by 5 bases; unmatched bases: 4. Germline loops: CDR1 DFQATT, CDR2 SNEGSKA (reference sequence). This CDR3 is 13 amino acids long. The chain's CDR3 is CSAGQGARETQYF. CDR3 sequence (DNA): TGCAGTGCTGGACAGGGGGCTAGGGAGACCCAGTACTTC.

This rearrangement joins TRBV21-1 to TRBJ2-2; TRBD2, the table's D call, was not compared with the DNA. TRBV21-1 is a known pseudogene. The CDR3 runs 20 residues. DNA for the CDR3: TGTGCCAGCAGCAATGTAAAGGGGGAGGGGACCCAAGCGAACACCGGGGAGCTGTTTTTT. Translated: CASSNVKGEGTQANTGELFF.

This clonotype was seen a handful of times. The CDR3 here is CASNTGTGANVLTF. CDR3 coding DNA: TGCGCCAGCAACACAGGGACTGGGGCCAACGTCCTGACTTTC. The chain recombines TRBV5-1 with TRBJ2-6, with D possibly TRBD1 on 6 matching bases. Trimming shortened V by 6 bases and J by 2 bases, and 9 bases separated the two germline ends. Germline V lookup: CDR1 SGHRS, CDR2 YFSETQ. There are 14 residues in the CDR3.

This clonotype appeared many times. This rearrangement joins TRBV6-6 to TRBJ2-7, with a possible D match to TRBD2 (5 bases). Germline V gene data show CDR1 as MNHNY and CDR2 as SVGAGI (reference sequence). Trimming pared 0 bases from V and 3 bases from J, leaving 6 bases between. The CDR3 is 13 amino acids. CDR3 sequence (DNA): TGTGCCAGCAGTTACTCTGGGAGCTACGAGCAGTACGTC. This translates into CASSYSGSYEQYV.

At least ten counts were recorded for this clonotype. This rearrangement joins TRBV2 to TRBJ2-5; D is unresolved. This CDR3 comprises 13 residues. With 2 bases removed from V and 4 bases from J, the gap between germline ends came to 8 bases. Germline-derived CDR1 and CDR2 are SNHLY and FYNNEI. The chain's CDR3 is CASSEILGETQYF. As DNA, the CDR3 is TGTGCCAGCAGTGAAATTTTGGGAGAGACCCAGTACTTC.

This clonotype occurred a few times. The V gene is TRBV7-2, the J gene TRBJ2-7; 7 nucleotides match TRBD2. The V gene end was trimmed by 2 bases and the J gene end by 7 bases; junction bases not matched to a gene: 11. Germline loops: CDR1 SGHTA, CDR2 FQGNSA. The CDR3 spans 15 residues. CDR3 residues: CASSLRRGLGGEQYF. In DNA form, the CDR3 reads TGTGCCAGCAGCTTACGGCGTGGGCTGGGGGGGGAGCAGTACTTC. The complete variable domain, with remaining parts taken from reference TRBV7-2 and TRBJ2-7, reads GAGVSQSPSNKVTEKGKDVELRCDPISGHTALYWYRQSLGQGLEFLIYFQGNSAPDKSGLPSDRFSAERTGGSVSTLTIQRTQQEDSAVYLCASSLRRGLGGEQYFGPGTRLTVT.

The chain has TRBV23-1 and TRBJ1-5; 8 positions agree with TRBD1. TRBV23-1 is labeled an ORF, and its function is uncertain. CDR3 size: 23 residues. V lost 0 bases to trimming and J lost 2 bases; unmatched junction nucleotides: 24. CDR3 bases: TGCGCCAGCAGTCAATCTAGGCCGGACAGGGATGAAAGGGGAGGCGATGGCAATCAGCCCCAGCATTTT. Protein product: CASSQSRPDRDERGGDGNQPQHF.

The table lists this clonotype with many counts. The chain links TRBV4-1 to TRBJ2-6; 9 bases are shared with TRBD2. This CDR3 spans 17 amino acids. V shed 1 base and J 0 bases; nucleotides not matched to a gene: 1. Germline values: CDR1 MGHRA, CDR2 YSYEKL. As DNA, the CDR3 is TGCGCCAGCAGCCAAGGTAGCGGGAGCTCTGGGGCCAACGTCCTGACTTTC. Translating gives CASSQGSGSSGANVLTF.

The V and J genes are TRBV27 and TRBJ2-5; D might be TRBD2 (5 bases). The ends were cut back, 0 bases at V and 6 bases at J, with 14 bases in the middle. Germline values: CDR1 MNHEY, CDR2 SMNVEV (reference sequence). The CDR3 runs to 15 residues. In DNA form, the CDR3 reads TGTGCCAGCAGTTTATCGAGGGCAGGTCAAAAGACCCAGTACTTC. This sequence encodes CASSLSRAGQKTQYF.

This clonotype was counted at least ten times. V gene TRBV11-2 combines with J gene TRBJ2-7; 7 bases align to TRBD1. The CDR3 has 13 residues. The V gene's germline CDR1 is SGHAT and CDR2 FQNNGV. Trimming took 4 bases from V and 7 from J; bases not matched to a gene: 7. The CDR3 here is CASSSTGFGEQYF. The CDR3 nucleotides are TGTGCCAGCAGCTCGACAGGGTTTGGAGAGCAGTACTTC.

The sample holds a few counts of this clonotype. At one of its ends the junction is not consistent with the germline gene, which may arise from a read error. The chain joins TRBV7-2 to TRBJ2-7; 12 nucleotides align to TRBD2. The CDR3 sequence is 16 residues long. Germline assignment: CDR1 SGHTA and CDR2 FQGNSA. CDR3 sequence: CANSSPTSGGSYEQYF. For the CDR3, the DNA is TGTGCCAACAGCTCGCCGACTAGCGGGGGATCCTACGAGCAGTACTTC.

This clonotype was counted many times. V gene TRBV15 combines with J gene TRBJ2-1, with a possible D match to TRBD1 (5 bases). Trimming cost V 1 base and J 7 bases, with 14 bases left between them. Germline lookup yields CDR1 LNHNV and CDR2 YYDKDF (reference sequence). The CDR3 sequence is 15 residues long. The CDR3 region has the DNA TGTGCCACCAGCAGAGGTATAGGGGCCGCGAATGAGCAGTTCTTC. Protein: CATSRGIGAANEQFF.

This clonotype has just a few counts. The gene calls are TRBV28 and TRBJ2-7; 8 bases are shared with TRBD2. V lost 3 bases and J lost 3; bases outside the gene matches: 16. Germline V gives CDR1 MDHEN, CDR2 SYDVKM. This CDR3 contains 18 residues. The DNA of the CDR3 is TGTGCCAGCAGTTTTATAACTAGCGGACTCTTCCCATTCTACGAGCAGTACTTC. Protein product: CASSFITSGLFPFYEQYF.

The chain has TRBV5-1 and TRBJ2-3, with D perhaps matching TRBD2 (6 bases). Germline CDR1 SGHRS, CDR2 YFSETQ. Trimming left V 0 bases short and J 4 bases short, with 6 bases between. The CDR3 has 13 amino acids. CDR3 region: CASSLASADTQYF. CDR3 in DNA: TGCGCCAGCAGCTTGGCTAGCGCAGATACGCAGTATTTT.

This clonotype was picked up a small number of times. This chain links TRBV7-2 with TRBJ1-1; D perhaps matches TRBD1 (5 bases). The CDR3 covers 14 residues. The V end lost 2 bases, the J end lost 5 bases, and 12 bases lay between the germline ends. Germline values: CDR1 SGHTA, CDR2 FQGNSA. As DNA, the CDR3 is TGTGCCAGCAGCTTAATCGGCAGGGTGACTGAAGCTTTCTTT. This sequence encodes CASSLIGRVTEAFF. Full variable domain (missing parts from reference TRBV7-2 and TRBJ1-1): GAGVSQSPSNKVTEKGKDVELRCDPISGHTALYWYRQSLGQGLEFLIYFQGNSAPDKSGLPSDRFSAERTGGSVSTLTIQRTQQEDSAVYLCASSLIGRVTEAFFGQGTRLTVV.

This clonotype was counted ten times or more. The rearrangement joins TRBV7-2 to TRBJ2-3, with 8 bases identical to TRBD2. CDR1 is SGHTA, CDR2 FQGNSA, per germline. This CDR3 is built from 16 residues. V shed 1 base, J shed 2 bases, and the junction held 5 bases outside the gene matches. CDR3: CASSLVASGSTDTQYF. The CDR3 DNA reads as TGTGCCAGCAGCTTAGTAGCTAGCGGGTCCACAGATACGCAGTATTTT.

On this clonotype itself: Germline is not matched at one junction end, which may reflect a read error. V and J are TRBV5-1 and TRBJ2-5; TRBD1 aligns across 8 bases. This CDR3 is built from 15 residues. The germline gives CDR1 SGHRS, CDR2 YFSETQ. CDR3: CPSSMTGTGEETQYF. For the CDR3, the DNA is TGCCCCAGCAGCATGACTGGGACAGGCGAAGAGACCCAGTACTTC.